This TCR beta chain was recovered during a study of T-cell memory formation after mild COVID-19. Study information: In these data, TCR clusters were largely donor specific.

This clonotype showed up just a few times. The CDR3 covers 16 residues. With 6 bases clipped from V and 0 bases from J, the junction kept 11 bases outside the gene matches. The V gene's germline CDR1 is MNHEY and CDR2 SVGAGI. TCRdb passed the 5' RACE reads through MiXCR, listing each CDR3 protein once. The repertoire holds some 150,000 distinct CDR3 sequences, with roughly 21% as singletons. The specimen was PBMCs or a T cell subset sorted from them (not recorded which). The chain has TRBV6-5 and TRBJ2-7, with TRBD2 matching over 7 bases. The receptor was isolated from an adult woman who had mild COVID-19 (a few samples of this study predate the infection). Cell type and time point are not known. In DNA, the CDR3 is TGTGCCAGCAGACGGGGGGTCGGGACCGACTCCTACGAGCAGTACTTC. Amino acids: CASRRGVGTDSYEQYF.